This is a list of T cell receptor beta chains from one sample in a study of blood T cell repertoires in COVID-19. Repertoires were generated with immunoSEQ multiplex PCR, while TCRdb's copy carries only in-frame clones and drops some. The sample carries 220,000 or so clones, around 90% recorded once. Source material: peripheral blood. These TCRs come from a man aged 60-69 years with COVID-19, enrolled during active disease. The CDR3 runs from the conserved cysteine through the conserved F or W. The D gene is left open where the match is weak. Expanded clones get a size class; other rows say once, few or many, or leave the size out.

clone_size j_call v_call d_call cdr3_aa cdr3_nt
NA TRBJ2-2 TRBV11-1 TRBD2 CASSPLTSGGNGELFF TGTGCCAGCAGCCCTCTTACTAGCGGGGGAAACGGGGAGCTGTTTTTT
NA TRBJ2-7 TRBV28 TRBD1 CASSSTGTGSYEQYF TGTGCCAGCAGTTCTACGGGGACAGGGTCCTACGAGCAGTACTTC
once TRBJ2-7 TRBV12-5 TRBD2 CASGLSGGYSYEQYF TGTGCTAGTGGTTTGTCGGGGGGATACTCCTACGAGCAGTACTTC
NA TRBJ1-2 TRBV19 NA CASSIVGTPNYGYTF TGTGCCAGTAGTATTGTTGGGACTCCAAACTATGGCTACACCTTC
NA TRBJ2-7 TRBV11-2 TRBD2 CASSLETGGSYEQYF TGTGCCAGCAGCTTAGAAACGGGAGGGTCCTACGAGCAGTACTTC
NA TRBJ2-7 TRBV28 TRBD1 CASSIGTGVDEQYF TGTGCCAGCAGCATCGGGACAGGGGTCGACGAGCAGTACTTC
NA TRBJ1-3 TRBV6-5 NA CASSSSAKGNTIYF TGTGCCAGCAGTTCGTCAGCGAAGGGAAACACCATATATTTT
NA TRBJ1-1 TRBV7-3 TRBD1 CASSLTSDRPGTEAFF TGTGCCAGCAGCTTAACGTCGGACAGGCCGGGCACTGAAGCTTTCTTT
NA TRBJ1-4 TRBV21-1 NA CASSPGGGNEKLFF TGTGCCAGCAGCCCTGGGGGAGGGAATGAAAAACTGTTTTTT
NA TRBJ2-7 TRBV9 TRBD2 CASSSGLAVGGGQYF TGTGCCAGCAGCTCCGGACTAGCGGTGGGAGGAGGGCAGTACTTC
NA TRBJ2-7 TRBV7-2 TRBD2 CASSFTSGSYYEQYF TGTGCCAGCAGCTTCACTAGCGGGAGTTACTACGAGCAGTACTTC
NA TRBJ1-1 TRBV29-1 NA CSVENLVGGPANTEAFF TGCAGCGTTGAAAACCTGGTGGGAGGCCCCGCGAACACTGAAGCTTTCTTT
NA TRBJ1-2 TRBV5-6 NA CASSRTHYDGYTF TGTGCCAGCAGCCGAACTCACTACGATGGCTACACCTTC
NA TRBJ2-7 TRBV6-5 TRBD2 CASTRTSGYEQYF TGTGCCAGCACTAGGACTAGCGGATACGAGCAGTACTTC
NA TRBJ1-2 TRBV30 TRBD1 CAWSLKGTGAYGYTF TGTGCCTGGAGTCTAAAGGGGACAGGAGCCTATGGCTACACCTTC
few TRBJ2-2 TRBV30 NA CAWSLKYSDFTGELFF TGTGCCTGGAGCCTAAAGTATTCTGATTTCACCGGGGAGCTGTTTTTT
NA TRBJ2-1 TRBV30 NA CAWSILQYNEQFF TGTGCCTGGAGTATCCTTCAGTACAATGAGCAGTTCTTC
NA TRBJ2-1 TRBV2 TRBD1 CATNRDRGYNEQFF TGTGCCACCAACCGGGACAGGGGCTACAATGAGCAGTTCTTC
NA TRBJ2-7 TRBV4-1 NA CASSPPSGQPIYEQYF TGCGCCAGCAGCCCCCCTTCCGGACAGCCGATCTACGAGCAGTACTTC
NA TRBJ1-2 TRBV5-1 TRBD1 CASSTDRAGYGYTF TGCGCCAGCAGCACTGACAGGGCTGGGTATGGCTACACCTTC
NA TRBJ2-7 TRBV7-8 NA CASSHRVTYEQYF TGTGCCAGCAGCCATCGGGTTACTTACGAGCAGTACTTC
NA TRBJ2-7 TRBV6-5 TRBD1 CASSYSLLGTGDEQYF TGTGCCAGCAGTTATAGCCTCCTCGGGACAGGGGACGAGCAGTACTTC
NA TRBJ2-3 TRBV19 NA CASSIDLQGTTDTQYF TGTGCCAGTAGTATAGATCTCCAGGGGACCACAGATACGCAGTATTTT
NA TRBJ2-5 TRBV27 TRBD2 CASSSRLAGSETQYF TGTGCCAGCAGTTCACGACTAGCGGGGTCGGAGACCCAGTACTTC
NA TRBJ1-6 TRBV5-1 TRBD1 CASSLAGQGVGSPLHF TGCGCCAGCAGCTTGGCCGGACAGGGAGTAGGTTCACCCCTCCACTTT
NA TRBJ2-2 TRBV27 TRBD1 CASRRQGAANTGELFF TGTGCCAGCAGAAGACAGGGGGCCGCGAACACCGGGGAGCTGTTTTTT
NA TRBJ1-2 TRBV9 TRBD1 CASSVATGTGSHYNGYTF TGTGCCAGCAGCGTAGCTACTGGGACAGGGTCTCACTATAATGGCTACACCTTC
NA TRBJ2-7 TRBV28 TRBD2 CASVLGGTSGTYEQYF TGTGCCAGCGTCTTAGGGGGGACTAGCGGGACCTACGAGCAGTACTTC
NA TRBJ2-7 TRBV2 TRBD1 CASVGSSGQELYEQYF TGTGCCAGCGTAGGGTCTTCGGGACAGGAGCTCTACGAGCAGTACTTC
NA TRBJ1-5 TRBV5-6 NA CASSPRTAPNQPQHF TGTGCCAGCAGCCCCAGGACAGCCCCCAATCAGCCCCAGCATTTT
NA TRBJ1-5 TRBV7-7 NA CASSPDRGQPQHF TGTGCTAGCAGCCCTGACCGGGGTCAGCCCCAGCATTTT
NA TRBJ1-2 TRBV4-1 TRBD1 CASSQTGTNYGYTF TGCGCCAGCAGCCAGACAGGGACGAACTATGGCTACACCTTC
NA TRBJ1-6 TRBV7-2 NA CASSPQTVNNSPLHF TGTGCCAGCAGCCCTCAGACAGTGAATAATTCACCCCTCCACTTT
NA TRBJ2-7 TRBV20-1 TRBD2 CSASWRGGLVEQYF TGCAGTGCTAGTTGGCGGGGGGGCCTCGTCGAGCAGTACTTC
NA TRBJ1-3 TRBV3-1/TRBV3-2 TRBD1 CASSQWRRGSVSGNTIYF TGTGCCAGCAGCCAATGGCGCAGGGGGTCGGTCTCTGGAAACACCATATATTTT
NA TRBJ1-3 TRBV6-5 NA CASRAPYRTGNTIYF TGTGCCAGCAGGGCCCCTTACAGGACTGGAAACACCATATATTTT
few TRBJ1-1 TRBV9 TRBD1 CASSPRGQGAIEAFF TGTGCCAGCAGCCCCCGGGGACAGGGGGCGATTGAAGCTTTCTTT
NA TRBJ2-2 TRBV28 TRBD2 CASSPLAENTGELFF TGTGCCAGCAGCCCCCTAGCGGAGAACACCGGGGAGCTGTTTTTT
NA TRBJ1-3 TRBV25-1 NA CASSDLAGRGNTIYF TGTGCCAGCAGTGATCTCGCAGGGAGGGGAAACACCATATATTTT
NA TRBJ2-3 TRBV18 NA CASSRQTGYSDTQYF TGTGCCAGCTCCCGACAGACAGGATACTCGGATACGCAGTATTTT
NA TRBJ2-5 TRBV28 TRBD2 CASSPGLAGGTETQYF TGTGCCAGCAGTCCTGGGCTAGCGGGAGGCACGGAGACCCAGTACTTC
NA TRBJ1-2 TRBV5-1 NA CASSSTRGSNGYTF TGCGCCAGCAGCTCCACTAGGGGGTCGAATGGCTACACCTTC
NA TRBJ1-1 TRBV27 NA CASSLSRGPMNTEAFF TGTGCCAGCAGTTTATCCAGGGGCCCAATGAACACTGAAGCTTTCTTT
NA TRBJ1-5 TRBV19 TRBD1 CASRRDRNNQPQHF TGTGCCAGTAGGAGGGACAGAAACAATCAGCCCCAGCATTTT
NA TRBJ2-2 TRBV5-1 TRBD2 CASSLSSGGSGELFF TGCGCCAGCAGCTTGTCTAGCGGGGGCTCCGGGGAGCTGTTTTTT
NA TRBJ1-2 TRBV3-1/TRBV3-2 TRBD1 CASSPGTEVYGYTF TGTGCCAGCAGCCCAGGGACAGAAGTTTATGGCTACACCTTC
NA TRBJ1-3 TRBV18 NA CASSPRQDSTSSGNTIYF TGTGCCAGCTCACCACGGCAGGACTCGACGAGCTCTGGAAACACCATATATTTT
NA TRBJ1-3 TRBV30 NA CAWSRGISYTIYF TGTGCCTGGAGTAGGGGGATTTCATACACCATATATTTT
NA TRBJ2-2 TRBV19 TRBD2 CASSRTRTTRRAGELFF TGTGCCAGTAGTAGGACTAGAACAACACGCCGCGCCGGGGAGCTGTTTTTT
once TRBJ1-2 TRBV2 NA CASSVESPGDYGYTF TGTGCCAGCAGTGTGGAGTCCCCGGGGGACTATGGCTACACCTTC
NA TRBJ2-7 TRBV6-5 NA CASSYSHEQYF TGTGCCAGCAGTTACTCTCATGAGCAGTACTTC